The source of this T cell receptor (beta chain) is a study of blood T cell repertoires in COVID-19. Study details: COVID-19 samples collected from the United States, Italy and Spain covered acute and convalescent phases. Sources were T cells, B-cell-depleted T cells, or PBMCs; the material itself was cDNA or gDNA.

Clones were read by immunoSEQ multiplex PCR, and TCRdb kept only the in-frame ones, dropping some. Here the sample spans roughly 200,000 clones, about 80% being singletons. In germline, CDR1 is ENHRY, CDR2 SYGVKD. After removal of 10 bases from V and 6 bases from J, the junction contained 12 bases not matched to a gene. This CDR3 is 13 amino acids long. The sequence was obtained from a woman aged 50 to 60 with active or convalescent COVID-19. This chain connects TRBV10-3 to TRBJ2-7, with TRBD1 matching 7 bases. The sample taken for sequencing was peripheral blood. In DNA form, the CDR3 reads TGTGCCACACACGACAGGGTCCGGGGCGAGCAGTACTTC. This translates into CATHDRVRGEQYF.